A single sample gave rise to the 10 T cell receptor beta chains below, sequenced in a study of T cells in Graves' hyperthyroidism and ophthalmopathy. TCR beta CDR3 region amplification was performed from RNA transcripts. Researchers ran a first-round RT-PCR on the TCR CDR3 using the HTBI primer set. TCRdb re-called the multiplex PCR reads with MiXCR, one entry per CDR3 protein. The data contain 600,000 to 700,000 distinct CDR3 sequences, roughly 14% of them singletons. Material: blood. The receptors come from a woman in her thirties or forties with Graves' ophthalmopathy.

This chain connects TRBV10-3 to TRBJ2-2; 9 bases map to TRBD2. CDR1 is ENHRY, CDR2 SYGVKD, per germline. V shed 4 bases, J shed 4 bases, and the junction held 19 bases outside the gene matches. This CDR3 spans 20 amino acids. In DNA, the CDR3 is TGTGCCATCAGTGTCTGGACTAGCCGGCGGGCTAGCGGGACCACCGGGGAGCTGTTTTTT. This translates into CAISVWTSRRASGTTGELFF.

In regard to this clonotype: This may come from a read error, since a much larger clone is one base off. The chain carries TRBV4-2 and TRBJ2-7; a possible D gene is TRBD1 (6 bases). This CDR3 has 13 residues. Trimming took off 4 bases at V and 7 bases at J, with 14 bases between the two ends. Per germline, CDR1 LGHNA and CDR2 YNFKEQ. CDR3 residues: CASSREGGREQYF. The CDR3 DNA reads as TGTGCCAGCAGCCGAGAAGGGGGAAGAGAGCAGTACTTC.

This clonotype was detected ten times or more. The rearrangement joins TRBV12-3 or TRBV12-4 to TRBJ1-2; D gene ambiguous. This CDR3 has 11 residues. The V end was cut by 3 bases, the J end by 6 bases, with 5 bases between. As DNA, the CDR3 is TGTGCCAGCAGTTTTGGGGATGGCTACACCTTC. Amino acids: CASSFGDGYTF.

This clonotype came up many times. The chain has TRBV28 and TRBJ2-6; 9 bases are shared with TRBD1. This CDR3 has 17 amino acids. Per germline, CDR1 MDHEN and CDR2 SYDVKM. The V segment lost 6 bases and the J segment 2 bases; nucleotides outside the gene matches: 8. CDR3 DNA sequence: TGTGCCAGCAGCACAGGGGGCGCAGAAGCTGGGGCCAACGTCCTGACTTTC. Protein product: CASSTGGAEAGANVLTF.

The chain carries TRBV20-1 and TRBJ1-3; D ambiguous. The CDR3 extends over 16 amino acids. Deletions cut 1 base from V and 0 bases from J, with 13 bases between. From germline, CDR1 is DFQATT and CDR2 SNEGSKA (reference sequence). The CDR3, as DNA: TGCAGTGCTAGAGCGTATGGGCCAAACTCTGGAAACACCATATATTTT. This encodes CSARAYGPNSGNTIYF.

This clonotype was detected many times. The chain combines TRBV5-1 with TRBJ2-2; D unclear. V was trimmed by 0 bases and J by 4 bases, leaving 10 bases between them. CDR1 is SGHRS, CDR2 YFSETQ, per germline. This CDR3 is built from 15 residues. DNA for the CDR3: TGCGCCAGCAGCTTGGTTTTCTGGGGCACCGGGGAGCTGTTTTTT. Residues: CASSLVFWGTGELFF.

This clonotype was picked up many times. The rearrangement uses TRBV11-2 and TRBJ2-3; unclear D gene. Trimming took 2 bases from V and 5 from J, leaving 14 bases between them. Germline V gene data show CDR1 as SGHAT and CDR2 as FQNNGV. The CDR3 contains 15 residues. The CDR3 loop reads CASSLRAAKGDTQYF. The CDR3 DNA follows: TGTGCCAGCAGCTTACGGGCTGCCAAGGGAGATACGCAGTATTTT.

The V gene is TRBV7-9, the J gene TRBJ2-7, with TRBD1 as a possible D gene (6 bases). The length of the CDR3 is 15 residues. Trimming cost V 4 bases and J 4 bases, with 17 bases left between them. Germline values: CDR1 SEHNR, CDR2 FQNEAQ (reference sequence). The CDR3 nucleotides are TGTGCCAGCAGCTCAGGTACAGGGACCAGGTACGAGCAGTACTTC. Translating it yields CASSSGTGTRYEQYF.

A single count supports this clonotype. The gene calls are TRBV11-2 and TRBJ2-7; 9 positions match TRBD2. CDR1 is SGHAT and CDR2 is FQNNGV in the germline V gene. The V segment lost 3 bases and the J segment 6 bases; nucleotides outside the gene matches: 6. CDR3 length equals 14 residues. The CDR3 DNA sequence: TGTGCCAGCAGCTTGGTGGCTAGCGGGACCGAGCAGTACTTC. This gives the protein CASSLVASGTEQYF.

This clonotype occurred many times. CDR3 residues: CASSPYSGELFF. The CDR3 bases are TGTGCCAGCAGCCCGTACTCCGGGGAGCTGTTTTTT. The chain is built from TRBV3-1 and TRBJ2-2; D is unresolved. Germline V gene sequence: CDR1 LGHDT, CDR2 YNNKEL (reference sequence). This CDR3 is built from 12 residues. Between the trimmed V and J ends, which lost 4 bases and 6 bases, there was a span of 6 bases.